The T cell receptor beta chain under discussion was sequenced for a study of T cells in Graves' hyperthyroidism and ophthalmopathy. Study summary: Peripheral blood was obtained at initial diagnosis, preceding any treatment.

At least 3 on the Clinical Activity Score was recorded for ophthalmopathy patients, who also had NOSPECS grade at least 4 and duration under 3 months. Exclusion of a patient resulted from uncontrolled infection, other autoimmune disease, pregnancy or lactation. Template material for amplifying TCR beta CDR3 regions consisted of RNA transcripts. The primer set for the first-round RT-PCR of the TCR CDR3 was HTBI. TCRdb re-derived calls from the multiplex PCR reads in MiXCR, one entry per CDR3 protein. The table records fewer than 750,000 distinct CDR3 sequences, more than 12% of them present only once. This clonotype was seen ten or more times. Germline V gene lookup returns CDR1 SGHVS and CDR2 FNYEAQ. V lost 5 bases and J lost 6; bases outside the gene matches: 7. This CDR3 spans 13 amino acids.

This sequence originates from a woman in her fifties or sixties with Graves' ophthalmopathy. The chain employs TRBV7-6 and TRBJ2-7; 7 bases fit TRBD1. Sequencing was performed on blood. The CDR3 nucleotides read TGTGCCAGCAGCAAAGAACAGGGGAGCGAGCAGTACTTC. Translating it yields CASSKEQGSEQYF.